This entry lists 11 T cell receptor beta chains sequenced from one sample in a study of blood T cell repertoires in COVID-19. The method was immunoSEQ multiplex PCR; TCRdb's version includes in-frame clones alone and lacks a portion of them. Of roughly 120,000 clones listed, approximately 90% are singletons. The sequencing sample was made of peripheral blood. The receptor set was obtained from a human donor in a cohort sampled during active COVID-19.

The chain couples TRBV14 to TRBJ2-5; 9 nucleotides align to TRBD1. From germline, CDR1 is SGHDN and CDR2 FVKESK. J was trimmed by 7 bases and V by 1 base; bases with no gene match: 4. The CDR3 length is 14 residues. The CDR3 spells CASSQVGQGPTQYF. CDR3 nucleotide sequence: TGTGCCAGCAGCCAAGTAGGACAGGGGCCGACCCAGTACTTC. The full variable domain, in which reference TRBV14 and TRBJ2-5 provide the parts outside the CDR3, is EAGVTQFPSHSVIEKGQTVTLRCDPISGHDNLYWYRRVMGKEIKFLLHFVKESKQDESGMPNNRFLAERTGGTYSTLKVQPAELEDSGVYFCASSQVGQGPTQYFGPGTRLLVL.

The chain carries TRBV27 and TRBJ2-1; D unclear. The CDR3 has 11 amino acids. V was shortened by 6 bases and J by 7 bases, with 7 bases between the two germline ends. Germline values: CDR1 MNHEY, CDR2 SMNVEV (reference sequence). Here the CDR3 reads CASRTRNEQFF. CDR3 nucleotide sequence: TGTGCCAGCAGGACGAGGAATGAGCAGTTCTTC.

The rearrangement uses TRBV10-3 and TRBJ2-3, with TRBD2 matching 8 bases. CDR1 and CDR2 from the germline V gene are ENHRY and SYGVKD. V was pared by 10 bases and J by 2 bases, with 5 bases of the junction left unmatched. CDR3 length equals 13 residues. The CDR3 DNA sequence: TGTGCCACGATAGCGGGGCCCACAGATACGCAGTATTTT. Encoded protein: CATIAGPTDTQYF.

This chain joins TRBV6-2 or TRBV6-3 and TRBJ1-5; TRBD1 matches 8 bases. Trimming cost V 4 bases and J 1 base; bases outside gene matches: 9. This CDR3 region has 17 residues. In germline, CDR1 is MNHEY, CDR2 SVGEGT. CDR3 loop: CASSFKTGEESNQPQHF. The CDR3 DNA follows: TGTGCCAGCAGTTTCAAGACAGGGGAGGAGAGCAATCAGCCCCAGCATTTT.

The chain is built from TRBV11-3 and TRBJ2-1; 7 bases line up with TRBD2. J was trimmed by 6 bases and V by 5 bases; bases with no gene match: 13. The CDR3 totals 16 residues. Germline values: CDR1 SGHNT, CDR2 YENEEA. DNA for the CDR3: TGTGCCAGCAGCCCCCCGAGACTAGCCACTCCCAATGAGCAGTTCTTC. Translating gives CASSPPRLATPNEQFF.

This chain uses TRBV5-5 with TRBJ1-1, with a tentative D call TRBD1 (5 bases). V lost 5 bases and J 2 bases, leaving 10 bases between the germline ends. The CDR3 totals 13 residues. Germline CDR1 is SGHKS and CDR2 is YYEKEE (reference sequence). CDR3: CASSPQVNTEAFF. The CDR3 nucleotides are TGTGCCAGCAGTCCACAGGTCAACACTGAAGCTTTCTTT.

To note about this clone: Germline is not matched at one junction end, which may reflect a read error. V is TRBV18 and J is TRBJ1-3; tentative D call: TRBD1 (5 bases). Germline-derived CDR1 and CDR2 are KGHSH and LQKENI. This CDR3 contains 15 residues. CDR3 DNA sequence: TGTGCCAGCTCAGCACCTCAGGGTGCGGGGAACACCATATATTTT. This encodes CASSAPQGAGNTIYF.

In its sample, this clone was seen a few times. This chain's CDR3 is CASSLGTYYEQYF. CDR3 nucleotides: TGTGCCAGCAGTTTAGGGACTTATTACGAGCAGTACTTC. V and J are TRBV12-3 or TRBV12-4 and TRBJ2-7; maybe TRBD2 (5 bases). CDR3 length: 13 amino acids. Trimming took off 1 base at V and 4 bases at J, with 8 bases between the two ends.

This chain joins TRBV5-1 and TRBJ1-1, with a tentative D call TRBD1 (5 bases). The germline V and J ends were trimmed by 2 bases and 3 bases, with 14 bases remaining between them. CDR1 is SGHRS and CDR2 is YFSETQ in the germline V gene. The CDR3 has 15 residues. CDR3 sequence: CASSFWGTRDTEAFF. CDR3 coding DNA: TGCGCCAGCAGCTTTTGGGGGACTAGGGACACTGAAGCTTTCTTT.

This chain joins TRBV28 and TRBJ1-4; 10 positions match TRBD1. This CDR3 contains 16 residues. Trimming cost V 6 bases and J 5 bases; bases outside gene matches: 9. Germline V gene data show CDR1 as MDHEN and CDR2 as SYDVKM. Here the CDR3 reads CASSLSDRGLNEKLFF. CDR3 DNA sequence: TGTGCCAGCAGCCTATCTGACAGGGGGCTGAATGAAAAACTGTTTTTT.

CDR3 protein: CASSPRFGPEAFF. For the CDR3, the DNA is TGCGCCAGCAGCCCCCGTTTTGGGCCTGAAGCTTTCTTT. The chain employs TRBV4-1 and TRBJ1-1; D is uncertain. The CDR3 has 13 residues. The germline V and J ends were trimmed by 4 bases and 6 bases, with 12 bases remaining between them. CDR1 is MGHRA, CDR2 YSYEKL, per germline.